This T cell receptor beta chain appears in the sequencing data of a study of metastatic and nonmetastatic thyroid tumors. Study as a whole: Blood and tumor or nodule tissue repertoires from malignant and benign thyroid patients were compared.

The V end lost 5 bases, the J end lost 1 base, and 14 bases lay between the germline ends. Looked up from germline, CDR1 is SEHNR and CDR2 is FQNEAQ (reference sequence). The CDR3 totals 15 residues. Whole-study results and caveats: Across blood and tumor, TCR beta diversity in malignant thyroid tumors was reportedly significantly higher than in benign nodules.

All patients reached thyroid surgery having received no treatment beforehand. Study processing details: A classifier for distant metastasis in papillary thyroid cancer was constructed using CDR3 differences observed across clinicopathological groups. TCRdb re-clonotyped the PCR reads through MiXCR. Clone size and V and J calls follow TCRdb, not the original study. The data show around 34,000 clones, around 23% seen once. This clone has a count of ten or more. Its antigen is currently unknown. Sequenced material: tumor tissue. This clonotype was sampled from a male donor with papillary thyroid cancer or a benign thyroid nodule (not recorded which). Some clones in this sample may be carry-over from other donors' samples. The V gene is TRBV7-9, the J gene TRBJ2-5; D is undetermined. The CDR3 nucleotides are TGTGCCAGCAGCATCACCAGGTCCTTCCAAGAGACCCAGTACTTC. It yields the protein CASSITRSFQETQYF.